This T cell receptor (beta chain) was observed in a study of blood T cell repertoires in COVID-19. Generated by immunoSEQ multiplex PCR, the TCRdb table keeps only in-frame clones and is missing some. Among approximately 110,000 clones listed, roughly 86% were seen once. Germline CDR1 is SGHAT and CDR2 is FQNNGV. The length of the CDR3 is 15 residues. V dropped 2 bases and J dropped 4 bases, with 9 bases sitting between them. The gene calls are TRBV11-2 and TRBJ2-6; a possible D gene is TRBD1 (5 bases). The sequenced sample was peripheral blood. The clonotype was recovered from a human donor in a cohort sampled during active COVID-19. In DNA form, the CDR3 reads TGTGCCAGCAGCTTAACAGGTACCGGGGCCAACGTCCTGACTTTC. This sequence encodes CASSLTGTGANVLTF.